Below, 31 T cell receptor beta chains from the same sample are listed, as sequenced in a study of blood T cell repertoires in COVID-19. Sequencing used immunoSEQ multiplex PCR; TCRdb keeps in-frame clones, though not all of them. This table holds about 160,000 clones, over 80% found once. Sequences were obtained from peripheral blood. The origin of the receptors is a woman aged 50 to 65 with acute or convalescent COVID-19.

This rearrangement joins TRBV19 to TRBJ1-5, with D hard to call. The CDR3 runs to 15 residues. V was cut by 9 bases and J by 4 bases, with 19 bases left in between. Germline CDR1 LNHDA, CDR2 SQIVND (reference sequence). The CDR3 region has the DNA TGTGCCAGCCATGCCACAGCTCGGGGTAATCAGCCCCAGCATTTT. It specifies CASHATARGNQPQHF.

CDR3: CSASYDRGSTNEKLFF. Written as DNA, the CDR3 is TGCAGTGCTAGTTATGACAGGGGGTCCACTAATGAAAAACTGTTTTTT. This sequence joins TRBV20-1 and TRBJ1-4; 9 nucleotides agree with TRBD1. J lost 2 bases, V lost 3 bases, and 7 bases had no gene match. The CDR3 totals 16 residues. The germline V gene encodes CDR1 DFQATT and CDR2 SNEGSKA (reference sequence).

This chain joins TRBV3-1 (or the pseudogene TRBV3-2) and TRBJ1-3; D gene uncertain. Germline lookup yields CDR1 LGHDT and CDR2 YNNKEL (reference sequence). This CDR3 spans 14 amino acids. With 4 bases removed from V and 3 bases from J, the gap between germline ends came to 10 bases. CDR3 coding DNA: TGTGCCAGCAGCCGAAAACCAGGTGGAAACACCATATATTTT. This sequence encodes CASSRKPGGNTIYF.

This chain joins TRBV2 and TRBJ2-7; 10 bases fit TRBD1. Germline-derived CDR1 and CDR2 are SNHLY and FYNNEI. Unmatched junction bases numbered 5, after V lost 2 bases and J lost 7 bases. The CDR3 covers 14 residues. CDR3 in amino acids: CASSEIRDRGEQYF. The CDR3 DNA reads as TGTGCCAGCAGTGAAATCCGGGACAGGGGAGAGCAGTACTTC.

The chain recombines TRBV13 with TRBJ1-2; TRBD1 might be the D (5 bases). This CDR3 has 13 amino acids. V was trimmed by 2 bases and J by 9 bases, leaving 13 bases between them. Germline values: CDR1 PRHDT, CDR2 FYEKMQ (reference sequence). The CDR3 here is CASSLTGVSRYTF. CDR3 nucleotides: TGTGCCAGCAGCTTAACGGGGGTGAGTCGCTACACCTTC.

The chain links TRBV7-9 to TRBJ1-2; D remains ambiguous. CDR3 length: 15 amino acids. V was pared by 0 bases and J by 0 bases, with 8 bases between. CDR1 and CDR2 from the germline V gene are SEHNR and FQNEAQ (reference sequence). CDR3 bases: TGTGCCAGCAGCTTAGCGGAGACTTCTAACTATGGCTACACCTTC. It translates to CASSLAETSNYGYTF.

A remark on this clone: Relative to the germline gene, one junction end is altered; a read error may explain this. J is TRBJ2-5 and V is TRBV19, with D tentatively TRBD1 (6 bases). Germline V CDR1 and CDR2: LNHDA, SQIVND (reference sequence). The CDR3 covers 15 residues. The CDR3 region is CASIGTRDNQETQYF. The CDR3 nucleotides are TGTGCCAGTATAGGGACACGGGACAACCAGGAGACCCAGTACTTC.

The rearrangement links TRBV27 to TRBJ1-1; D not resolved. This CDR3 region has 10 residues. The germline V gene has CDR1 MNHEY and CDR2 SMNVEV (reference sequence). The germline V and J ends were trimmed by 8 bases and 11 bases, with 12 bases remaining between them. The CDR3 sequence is CASSIAIAFF. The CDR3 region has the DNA TGTGCCAGCTCTATTGCCATCGCTTTCTTT.

CDR3 in DNA: TGTGCCAGCAGCTCCGAGACAGGGTGGAACACCGGGGAGCTGTTTTTT. Translating gives CASSSETGWNTGELFF. The rearrangement joins TRBV5-6 to TRBJ2-2; 7 bases match TRBD1. Looked up from germline, CDR1 is SGHDT and CDR2 is YYEEEE. The V gene end was trimmed by 3 bases and the J gene end by 1 base; junction bases not matched to a gene: 6. The CDR3 spans 16 residues.

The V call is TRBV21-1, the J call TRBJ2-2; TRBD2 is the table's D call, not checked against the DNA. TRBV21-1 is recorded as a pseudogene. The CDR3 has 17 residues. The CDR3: CASSPTNWGGWTGELFF. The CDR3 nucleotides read TGTGCCAGCAGCCCAACCAACTGGGGGGGTTGGACCGGGGAGCTGTTTTTT.

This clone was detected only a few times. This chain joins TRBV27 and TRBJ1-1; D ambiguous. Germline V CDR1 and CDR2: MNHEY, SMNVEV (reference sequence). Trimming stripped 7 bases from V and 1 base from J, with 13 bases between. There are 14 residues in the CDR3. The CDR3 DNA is TGTGCCAGCAATTCCTACCCAGGGAACACTGAAGCTTTCTTT. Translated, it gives CASNSYPGNTEAFF.

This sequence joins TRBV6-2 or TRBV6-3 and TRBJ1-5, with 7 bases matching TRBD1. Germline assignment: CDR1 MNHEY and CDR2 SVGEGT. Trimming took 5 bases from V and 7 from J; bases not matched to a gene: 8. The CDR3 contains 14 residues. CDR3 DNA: TGTGCCAGCAGTCAAACAGGGGCTTACCAGCCCCAGCATTTT. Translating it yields CASSQTGAYQPQHF.

The CDR3, as DNA: TGTGCCAGCAGCTTAGCGGAGGGGACAGGGACTGAAGCTTTCTTT. This translates into CASSLAEGTGTEAFF. V gene TRBV7-8 combines with J gene TRBJ1-1; 9 bases align to TRBD1. Germline V lookup: CDR1 SGHVS, CDR2 FQNEAQ. The ends lost 0 bases at V and 5 bases at J; junction bases unmatched: 4. The CDR3 spans 15 residues.

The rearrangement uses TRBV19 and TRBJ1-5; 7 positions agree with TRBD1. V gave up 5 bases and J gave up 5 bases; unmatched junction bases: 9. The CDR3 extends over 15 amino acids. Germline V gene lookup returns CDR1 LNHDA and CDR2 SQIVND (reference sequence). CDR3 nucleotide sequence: TGTGCCAGTAGTCCCTCGACAGGGCCAGATCAGCCCCAGCATTTT. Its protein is CASSPSTGPDQPQHF.

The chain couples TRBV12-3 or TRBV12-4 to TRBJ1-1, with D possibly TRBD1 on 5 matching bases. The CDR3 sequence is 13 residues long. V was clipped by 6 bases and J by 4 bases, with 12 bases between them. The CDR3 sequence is CASSQGLGTEAFF. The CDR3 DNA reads TGTGCCAGCAGCCAGGGACTAGGCACTGAAGCTTTCTTT.

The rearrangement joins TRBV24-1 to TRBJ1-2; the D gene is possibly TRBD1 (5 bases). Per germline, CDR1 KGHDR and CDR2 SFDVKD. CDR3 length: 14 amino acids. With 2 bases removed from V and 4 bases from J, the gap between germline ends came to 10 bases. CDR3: CATSDSRVPYGYTF. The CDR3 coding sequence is TGTGCCACCAGTGATTCCAGGGTACCCTATGGCTACACCTTC.

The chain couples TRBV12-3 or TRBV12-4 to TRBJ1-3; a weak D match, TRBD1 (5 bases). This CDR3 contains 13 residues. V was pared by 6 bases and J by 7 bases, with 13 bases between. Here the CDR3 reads CASRPGLRNTIYF. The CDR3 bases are TGTGCCAGCAGACCGGGACTTAGGAACACCATATATTTT.

CDR3 bases: TGTGCTAGTGGTTCAGAGAGGGCTGAAGCTTTCTTT. Translated, it gives CASGSERAEAFF. The rearrangement uses TRBV12-5 and TRBJ1-1; unclear D gene. There are 12 residues in the CDR3. Germline assignment: CDR1 LGHNT and CDR2 FRNRAP. The V end lost 4 bases, the J end lost 6 bases, and 9 bases lay between the germline ends.

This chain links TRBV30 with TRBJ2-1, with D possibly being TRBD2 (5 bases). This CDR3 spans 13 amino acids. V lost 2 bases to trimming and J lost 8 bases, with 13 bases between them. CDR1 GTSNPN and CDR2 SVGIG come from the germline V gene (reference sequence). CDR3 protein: CAWSKRVVDEQFF. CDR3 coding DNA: TGTGCCTGGAGTAAGAGGGTAGTCGATGAGCAGTTCTTC.

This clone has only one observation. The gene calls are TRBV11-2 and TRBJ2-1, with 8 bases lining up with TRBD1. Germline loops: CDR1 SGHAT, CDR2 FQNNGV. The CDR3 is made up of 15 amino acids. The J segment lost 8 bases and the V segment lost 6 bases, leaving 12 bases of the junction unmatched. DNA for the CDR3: TGTGCCAGCAGACTACGGACAGGGATTTGGGATGAGCAGTTCTTC. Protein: CASRLRTGIWDEQFF.

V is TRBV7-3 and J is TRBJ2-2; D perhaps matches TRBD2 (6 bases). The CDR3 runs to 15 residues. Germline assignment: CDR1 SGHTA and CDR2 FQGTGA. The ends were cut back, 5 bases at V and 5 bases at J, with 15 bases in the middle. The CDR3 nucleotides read TGTGCCAGCAGCACCGGGACTCAACTAACCGGGGAGCTGTTTTTT. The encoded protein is CASSTGTQLTGELFF.

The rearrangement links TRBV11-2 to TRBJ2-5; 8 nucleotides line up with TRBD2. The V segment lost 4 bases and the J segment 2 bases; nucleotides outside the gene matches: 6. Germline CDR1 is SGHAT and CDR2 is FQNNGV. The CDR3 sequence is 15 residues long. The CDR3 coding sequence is TGTGCCAGCAGCTCTACGGGGGGGGAGCAAGAGACCCAGTACTTC. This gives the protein CASSSTGGEQETQYF.

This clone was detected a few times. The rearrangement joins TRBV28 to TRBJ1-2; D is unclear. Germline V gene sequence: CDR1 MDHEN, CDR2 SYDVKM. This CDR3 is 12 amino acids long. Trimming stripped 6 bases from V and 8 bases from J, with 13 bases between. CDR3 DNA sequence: TGTGCCAGCAGCGCCGGACTAAGGGGCTACACCTTC. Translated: CASSAGLRGYTF.

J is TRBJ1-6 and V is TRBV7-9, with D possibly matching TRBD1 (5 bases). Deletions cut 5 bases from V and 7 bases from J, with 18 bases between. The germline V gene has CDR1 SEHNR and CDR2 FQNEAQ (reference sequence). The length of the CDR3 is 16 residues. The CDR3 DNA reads TGTGCCAGCAGCCTACAGGCCCTTACCTTGAATTCACCCCTCCACTTT. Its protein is CASSLQALTLNSPLHF.

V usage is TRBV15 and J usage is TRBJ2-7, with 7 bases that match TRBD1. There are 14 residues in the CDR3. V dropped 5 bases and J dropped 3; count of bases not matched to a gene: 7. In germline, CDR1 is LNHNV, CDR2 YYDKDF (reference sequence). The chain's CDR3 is CATSRRDRNYEQYF. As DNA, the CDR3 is TGTGCCACCAGCCGTAGGGACAGAAACTACGAGCAGTACTTC. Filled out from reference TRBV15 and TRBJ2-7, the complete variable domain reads DAMVIQNPRYQVTQFGKPVTLSCSQTLNHNVMYWYQQKSSQAPKLLFHYYDKDFNNEADTPDNFQSRRPNTSFCFLDIRSPGLGDTAMYLCATSRRDRNYEQYFGPGTRLTVT.

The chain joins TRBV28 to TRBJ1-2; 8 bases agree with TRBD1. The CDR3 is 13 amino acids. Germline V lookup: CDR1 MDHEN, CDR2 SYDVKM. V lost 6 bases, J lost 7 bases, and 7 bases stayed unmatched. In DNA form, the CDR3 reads TGTGCCAGCAGCCGCCGGGACAGGAGTGGCTACACCTTC. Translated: CASSRRDRSGYTF.

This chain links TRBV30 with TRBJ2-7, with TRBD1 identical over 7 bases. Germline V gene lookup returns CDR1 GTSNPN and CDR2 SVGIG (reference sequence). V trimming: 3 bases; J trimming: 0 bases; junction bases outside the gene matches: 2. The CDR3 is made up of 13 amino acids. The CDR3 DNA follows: TGTGCCTGGAGAAGGGACAGCTCCTACGAGCAGTACTTC. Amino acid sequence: CAWRRDSSYEQYF.

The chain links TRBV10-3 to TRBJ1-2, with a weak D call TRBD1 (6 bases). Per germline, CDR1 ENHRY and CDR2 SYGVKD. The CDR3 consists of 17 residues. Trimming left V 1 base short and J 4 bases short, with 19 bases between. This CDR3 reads CAISEYSTGRGVYGYTF. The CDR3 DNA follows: TGTGCCATCAGTGAGTACTCAACCGGCAGGGGAGTCTATGGCTACACCTTC.

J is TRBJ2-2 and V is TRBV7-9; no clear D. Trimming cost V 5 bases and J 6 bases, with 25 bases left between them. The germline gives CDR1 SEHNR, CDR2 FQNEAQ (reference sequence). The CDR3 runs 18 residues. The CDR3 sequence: CASSATPSRSPAAGELFF. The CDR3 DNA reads TGTGCCAGCAGCGCAACCCCATCCCGGTCCCCCGCCGCCGGGGAGCTGTTTTTT.

The chain's CDR3 is CASSLVPNNQPQHF. CDR3 sequence (DNA): TGTGCCAGCAGCTTAGTCCCTAATAATCAGCCCCAGCATTTT. The chain couples TRBV7-2 to TRBJ1-5; D is undetermined. The V gene lost 1 base and the J gene lost 4 bases, with 8 bases spanning the gap. The CDR3 has 14 amino acids. Germline V CDR1 and CDR2: SGHTA, FQGNSA.

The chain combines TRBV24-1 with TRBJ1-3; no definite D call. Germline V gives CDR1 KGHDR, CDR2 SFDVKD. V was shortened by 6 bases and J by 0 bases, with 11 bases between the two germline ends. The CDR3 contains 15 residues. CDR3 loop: CATSYRYNSGNTIYF. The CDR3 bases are TGTGCCACCAGTTACAGATACAACTCTGGAAACACCATATATTTT.